The clone carrying this TCR beta chain was observed a handful of times. Its antigen is unidentified. The sample originates from a study of T-cell reconstitution after alpha-beta-depleted transplantation in children. Study results and caveats: By about two months after transplant, alpha-beta T cells reportedly arose from several hundred graft clones that had expanded. In some patients, recipient T cells and intrathymic progenitors surviving conditioning explained high day-60 diversity. Among T cells one year after transplant, newly produced cells accounted for most counts and diversity.

Preparing the TCRbeta library involved the use of unique molecular identifiers. TCRdb reprocessed the PCR reads with MiXCR, giving one entry per CDR3 protein. Found here are 780,000 or so distinct CDR3 sequences, 15% to 20% of them singletons; the top ten hold approximately 5%. The origin of this receptor is a male patient under 18 who had a stem cell transplant for acute lymphoblastic leukemia, so the T cells may come from the graft donor. Sequences were derived from PBMCs, mostly from graft donor cells, sampled 360 days after TCRalphabeta/CD19-depleted stem cell transplant.

The CDR3 DNA sequence: TGCGCCAGCAGCCCCATCCCGGACAGCCTCTACGAGCAGTACTTC. Encoded protein: CASSPIPDSLYEQYF. This chain links TRBV4-1 with TRBJ2-7, with TRBD1 as a possible D gene (6 bases). The germline V and J ends were trimmed by 4 bases and 3 bases, with 16 bases remaining between them. Germline lookup yields CDR1 MGHRA and CDR2 YSYEKL. The CDR3 length is 15 residues.